The next 32 T cell receptor beta chains were all read from a single sample in a study of blood T cells in healthy people across ages. Alongside a J-beta primer mix, a sample-barcoded 5' primer served in a second PCR lasting roughly 6 to 11 cycles. TCRdb redid the calling of the 5' RACE reads with MiXCR, one entry per CDR3 protein. The sample has 550,000 to 600,000 distinct CDR3 sequences, around 50% seen once; the top ten hold 20% to 25%. Sequenced sample: blood. The source of these receptors is an older man in good health.

The chain has TRBV20-1 and TRBJ1-1; D may be TRBD1 (5 bases). The germline CDR1 and CDR2 sequences are DFQATT and SNEGSKA (reference sequence). V was cut by 5 bases and J by 1 base, with 14 bases left in between. The CDR3 runs to 14 residues. For the CDR3, the DNA is TGCAGTGCTCGCTCCGGGGCAGCGAACACTGAAGCTTTCTTT. It codes for CSARSGAANTEAFF.

V is TRBV7-9 and J is TRBJ1-4; the match to TRBD1 covers 10 bases. J was trimmed by 10 bases and V by 4 bases; bases with no gene match: 18. The CDR3 spans 18 residues. The V gene's germline CDR1 is SEHNR and CDR2 FQNEAQ (reference sequence). The CDR3 DNA is TGTGCCAGCAGCTCGATGCGACAGGGGGCCAGTGGGAGCATAAAACTGTTTTTT. Translation: CASSSMRQGASGSIKLFF.

The chain links TRBV20-1 to TRBJ2-7, with 10 nucleotides matching TRBD2. V lost 5 bases, J lost 7 bases, and 14 bases stayed unmatched. The germline V gene encodes CDR1 DFQATT and CDR2 SNEGSKA (reference sequence). This CDR3 is 15 amino acids long. The CDR3 DNA sequence: TGCAGTGCTCCTGTCCCGACTAGCGGGTTCAGGGAGCAGTACTTC. Its protein is CSAPVPTSGFREQYF.

In the case of this clonotype: The junction does not match germline at one end; this may be a read error. The chain recombines TRBV7-2 with TRBJ1-1; D not certain. CDR1 is SGHTA, CDR2 FQGNSA, per germline. CDR3 length equals 13 residues. The CDR3 DNA reads TGTGCCGGCAGCTCGGCGGGGAACACTGAAGCTTTCTTT. As protein: CAGSSAGNTEAFF.

The V and J genes are TRBV20-1 and TRBJ2-7, with D perhaps matching TRBD2 (5 bases). Germline V gene lookup returns CDR1 DFQATT and CDR2 SNEGSKA (reference sequence). The germline V and J ends were trimmed by 6 bases and 3 bases, with 21 bases remaining between them. The CDR3 totals 15 residues. The CDR3 nucleotides are TGCAGTGCCACCGAAATCCGGACGGGGATCTACGAGCAGTACTTC. Translating it yields CSATEIRTGIYEQYF.

The chain combines TRBV7-9 with TRBJ2-5; TRBD1 or TRBD2 may be the D gene (7 bases each). This CDR3 has 15 amino acids. CDR1 and CDR2 (germline): SEHNR, FQNEAQ (reference sequence). Trimming took off 4 bases at V and 4 bases at J, with 16 bases between the two ends. For the CDR3, the DNA is TGTGCCAGCAGCTCGAGGGACAGCGGGGCAGAGACCCAGTACTTC. This encodes CASSSRDSGAETQYF.

The V call is TRBV2, the J call TRBJ1-2, with a tentative D call TRBD1 (6 bases). The germline V gene encodes CDR1 SNHLY and CDR2 FYNNEI. The CDR3 sequence is 13 residues long. The germline V and J ends were trimmed by 10 bases and 6 bases, with 18 bases remaining between them. CDR3 DNA sequence: TGTGCCAACGGGTATATTCAGGGGAATGGCTACACCTTC. Translated, it gives CANGYIQGNGYTF. Full variable domain (remainder filled in from reference TRBV2 and TRBJ1-2): EPEVTQTPSHQVTQMGQEVILRCVPISNHLYFYWYRQILGQKVEFLVSFYNNEISEKSEIFDDQFSVERPDGSNFTLKIRSTKLEDSAMYFCANGYIQGNGYTFGSGTRLTVV.

The genes are TRBV10-3 and TRBJ1-6, with D possibly TRBD1 on 6 matching bases. Germline-derived CDR1 and CDR2 are ENHRY and SYGVKD. This CDR3 has 14 residues. V was trimmed by 7 bases and J by 5 bases, leaving 12 bases between them. The CDR3 here is CAITRTENNSPLHF. The CDR3 nucleotides are TGTGCCATCACCCGGACAGAGAATAATTCACCCCTCCACTTT.

This clonotype was found a few times. A junction boundary mismatches the germline segment, possibly from a read error. The V and J genes are TRBV6-2 or TRBV6-3 and TRBJ2-3; D possibly corresponds to TRBD2 (5 bases). Germline CDR1 MNHEY, CDR2 SVGEGT. The CDR3 spans 14 residues. The CDR3 sequence: CTSRTGIVTDTQYF. Written as DNA, the CDR3 is TGTACCAGCAGAACCGGGATCGTTACAGATACGCAGTATTTT.

The chain joins TRBV6-1 to TRBJ1-2; D possibly corresponds to TRBD1 (5 bases). V was trimmed by 0 bases and J by 5 bases, leaving 10 bases between them. Germline V gives CDR1 MNHNS, CDR2 SASEGT. The CDR3 length is 14 residues. CDR3 in amino acids: CASSEAWAGYGYTF. CDR3 in DNA: TGTGCCAGCAGTGAAGCGTGGGCAGGGTATGGCTACACCTTC.

Details on this clonotype: A read error is possible here, since a much larger clone lies one base away. The rearrangement links TRBV20-1 to TRBJ2-1; D is possibly TRBD2 (6 bases). The DNA end favors TRBJ2-7, so the J call may be wrong. From germline, CDR1 is DFQATT and CDR2 SNEGSKA (reference sequence). This CDR3 is built from 16 residues. The CDR3 DNA reads TGCAGTGCCGCCTCGGTAGAGGGAGGCGTTTACAATGAGCAGTACTTC. Residues: CSAASVEGGVYNEQYF.

The chain combines TRBV28 with TRBJ2-5, with TRBD1 matching over 8 bases. The J call may be wrong; the DNA end is better matched by TRBJ2-7. From germline, CDR1 is MDHEN and CDR2 SYDVKM. The CDR3 is 15 residues long. CDR3 nucleotide sequence: TGTGCCAGCAGTTTAGTCGGCAGGGGGCAGAACGAGCAGTACTTC. Amino acid sequence: CASSLVGRGQNEQYF.

This rearrangement joins TRBV18 to TRBJ2-3, with D possibly matching TRBD1 (5 bases). The CDR3 covers 16 residues. Germline values: CDR1 KGHSH, CDR2 LQKENI. V shed 3 bases and J shed 2 bases, with 15 bases lying between them. CDR3 sequence: CASSPKTDLTTDTQYF. As DNA, the CDR3 is TGTGCCAGCTCACCGAAGACAGATTTAACCACAGATACGCAGTATTTT.

The chain employs TRBV7-9 and TRBJ2-5, with 7 nucleotides matching TRBD2. The DNA matches TRBJ2-7 better at its end, which makes the J call doubtful. Germline values: CDR1 SEHNR, CDR2 FQNEAQ (reference sequence). The CDR3 is 14 amino acids. CDR3 coding DNA: TGTGCCAGCAGCTTAGAGGCGTCTAGCGGCGAGCAGTACTTC. Residues: CASSLEASSGEQYF.

This chain links TRBV20-1 with TRBJ2-1, with TRBD2 matching over 7 bases. TRBJ2-7 explains the end of the DNA better; the J call may be wrong. From germline, CDR1 is DFQATT and CDR2 SNEGSKA (reference sequence). The CDR3 length is 17 residues. The chain's CDR3 is CSARRPGGGSSYNEQYF. CDR3 bases: TGCAGTGCCAGACGTCCGGGGGGTGGGAGCTCCTACAATGAGCAGTACTTC.

This clonotype was observed a few times. This sequence joins TRBV10-3 and TRBJ2-1, with D uncertain. Germline V lookup: CDR1 ENHRY, CDR2 SYGVKD. The CDR3 has 11 amino acids. The ends were cut back, 3 bases at V and 11 bases at J, with 8 bases in the middle. CDR3 sequence (DNA): TGTGCCATCAGTGACCTGGATAAGCAGTTCTTC. Translation: CAISDLDKQFF.

The rearrangement links TRBV7-9 to TRBJ2-7; tentative D call: TRBD2 (7 bases). The CDR3 has 16 amino acids. Per the germline V gene, CDR1 is SEHNR and CDR2 is FQNEAQ (reference sequence). Trimming took 1 base from V and 3 from J, leaving 16 bases between them. Here the CDR3 DNA reads TGTGCCAGCAGCTTAGAGGGGGGGGACGGTCGCTACGAGCAGTACTTC. This translates into CASSLEGGDGRYEQYF. Drawing the rest from reference TRBV7-9 and TRBJ2-7, the complete variable domain is DTGVSQNPRHKITKRGQNVTFRCDPISEHNRLYWYRQTLGQGPEFLTYFQNEAQLEKSRLLSDRFSAERPKGSFSTLEIQRTEQGDSAMYLCASSLEGGDGRYEQYFGPGTRLTVT.

This clonotype has at least ten counts. This chain connects TRBV7-2 to TRBJ2-3; TRBD2 is a possible D gene (5 bases). Germline V gene lookup returns CDR1 SGHTA and CDR2 FQGNSA. This CDR3 is built from 15 residues. V lost 1 base and J lost 0, with 8 bases in between. The CDR3 loop is CASSLGGASTDTQYF. The CDR3 DNA reads TGTGCCAGCAGCTTAGGGGGAGCGAGCACAGATACGCAGTATTTT.

CDR3: CASSRLITDTQYF. DNA for the CDR3: TGTGCCAGCAGTCGGCTTATCACAGATACGCAGTATTTT. This rearrangement joins TRBV28 to TRBJ2-3; D is undetermined. The CDR3 covers 13 residues. V was clipped by 5 bases and J by 2 bases, with 8 bases between them. Germline V gene sequence: CDR1 MDHEN, CDR2 SYDVKM. The complete variable domain, with remaining parts taken from reference TRBV28 and TRBJ2-3, reads DVKVTQSSRYLVKRTGEKVFLECVQDMDHENMFWYRQDPGLGLRLIYFSYDVKMKEKGDIPEGYSVSREKKERFSLILESASTNQTSMYLCASSRLITDTQYFGPGTRLTVL.

A word on this clonotype: The missing conserved phenylalanine or tryptophan at the end of this CDR3 makes a read error likely. The V and J genes are TRBV5-1 and TRBJ2-5; 10 bases agree with TRBD1. The J call may be in error: the DNA end matches TRBJ2-7 better. The CDR3 sequence is 15 residues long. From germline, CDR1 is SGHRS and CDR2 YFSETQ. In DNA, the CDR3 is TGCGCCAGCAGCCGGACAACCGGGACAGGGGCCGAGCAGTACTAC. It translates to CASSRTTGTGAEQYY.

In regard to this clonotype: Given a much more abundant clone one base away, this may be a read error. The chain employs TRBV7-2 and TRBJ2-1; TRBD2 agrees at 8 bases. TRBJ2-7 matches the DNA end more closely, so the J call is doubtful. The germline gives CDR1 SGHTA, CDR2 FQGNSA. The CDR3 runs to 15 residues. DNA for the CDR3: TGTGCCAGCAGCTTAGTGGCTAGCGGGCGCAATGAGCAGTACTTC. This gives the protein CASSLVASGRNEQYF.

This clonotype was seen more than once but under ten times. The chain has TRBV7-2 and TRBJ2-7; D is unclear. V shed 5 bases and J shed 2 bases, with 10 bases lying between them. The germline CDR1 and CDR2 sequences are SGHTA and FQGNSA. CDR3 length: 13 residues. The chain's CDR3 is CASSIGRTYEQYF. In nucleotides, the CDR3 is TGTGCCAGCAGCATTGGACGGACCTACGAGCAGTACTTC.

This clonotype was recorded a few times. The chain carries TRBV9 and TRBJ2-1; D is uncertain. This CDR3 region has 15 residues. Germline CDR1 is SGDLS and CDR2 is YYNGEE. Trimming pared 3 bases from V and 3 bases from J, leaving 13 bases between. The CDR3 spells CASSAHGEGYNEQFF. CDR3 sequence (DNA): TGTGCCAGCAGCGCCCATGGGGAAGGCTACAATGAGCAGTTCTTC.

The V call is TRBV6-6, the J call TRBJ1-4, with D possibly matching TRBD1 (5 bases). Looked up from germline, CDR1 is MNHNY and CDR2 is SVGAGI (reference sequence). V was pared by 4 bases and J by 0 bases, with 9 bases between. CDR3 size: 15 residues. The CDR3 region has the DNA TGTGCCAGCAGTTGGGGCGACTCAACTAATGAAAAACTGTTTTTT. As protein: CASSWGDSTNEKLFF.

This clonotype was found a few times. This chain connects TRBV3-1 to TRBJ1-2; the D is unclear. The CDR3 sequence is 13 residues long. Between the trimmed V and J ends, which lost 4 bases and 7 bases, there was a span of 13 bases. CDR1 LGHDT and CDR2 YNNKEL come from the germline V gene (reference sequence). The CDR3 DNA reads as TGTGCCAGCAGCCTTACCCGGGGTGCTGGCTACACCTTC. Amino acids: CASSLTRGAGYTF. Complete variable domain (other parts from reference TRBV3-1 and TRBJ1-2): DTAVSQTPKYLVTQMGNDKSIKCEQNLGHDTMYWYKQDSKKFLKIMFSYNNKELIINETVPNRFSPKSPDKAHLNLHINSLELGDSAVYFCASSLTRGAGYTFGSGTRLTVV.

This clonotype was seen more than once but under ten times. J is TRBJ2-7 and V is TRBV12-3 or TRBV12-4, with D possibly being TRBD1 or TRBD2 (5 bases each). The germline V and J ends were trimmed by 8 bases and 6 bases, with 20 bases remaining between them. The CDR3 spans 14 residues. This CDR3 reads CASRVLRDPSEQYF. In DNA, the CDR3 is TGTGCCAGCCGGGTTCTGAGGGACCCTTCCGAGCAGTACTTC.

The rearrangement uses TRBV12-3 or TRBV12-4 and TRBJ1-1; possible D gene TRBD1, 5 bases. V was shortened by 7 bases and J by 0 bases, with 15 bases between the two germline ends. The CDR3 length is 15 residues. CDR3 DNA: TGTGCCAGCACCTTGGGAAGGGGTCTGAACACTGAAGCTTTCTTT. Translating it yields CASTLGRGLNTEAFF.

The rearrangement links TRBV29-1 to TRBJ2-3; 8 bases are shared with TRBD2. Germline values: CDR1 SQVTM, CDR2 ANQGSEA. The CDR3 loop spans 14 amino acids. The J segment lost 4 bases and the V segment lost 7 bases, leaving 10 bases of the junction unmatched. CDR3 amino acids: CSGEGLAGPDTQYF. The CDR3 DNA follows: TGCAGCGGCGAGGGGCTAGCGGGTCCAGATACGCAGTATTTT.

Only a few counts were recorded for this clonotype. The chain is built from TRBV7-9 and TRBJ1-4, with 9 bases aligning to TRBD1. CDR1 SEHNR and CDR2 FQNEAQ come from the germline V gene (reference sequence). CDR3 length: 12 amino acids. With 5 bases clipped from V and 11 bases from J, the junction kept 3 bases outside the gene matches. The CDR3 spells CASSTGQGKLFF. DNA of the CDR3: TGTGCCAGCAGCACCGGACAGGGGAAACTGTTTTTT.

About this clonotype itself: Possible read error: a much larger clone is one base away. The chain couples TRBV6-5 to TRBJ1-6; D uncertain. Germline CDR1 and CDR2: MNHEY and SVGAGI. The CDR3 length is 17 residues. Here the CDR3 DNA reads TGTACCAGCAGCTACACCCTACACGGCACGGCCAATTCACCCCTCCACTTT. Translating it yields CTSSYTLHGTANSPLHF.

This rearrangement joins TRBV20-1 to TRBJ2-5; D is tentatively TRBD1 or TRBD2 (5 bases each). The V and J ends lost 0 bases and 1 base respectively, with 15 bases between them. Germline lookup yields CDR1 DFQATT and CDR2 SNEGSKA (reference sequence). The CDR3 loop spans 16 amino acids. The CDR3 coding sequence is TGCAGTGCTAGAGATCTGGACGGGACCTTCCAAGAGACCCAGTACTTC. It translates to CSARDLDGTFQETQYF.

The chain carries TRBV28 and TRBJ2-1; D remains ambiguous. CDR1 is MDHEN, CDR2 SYDVKM, per germline. The CDR3 has 14 residues. Trimming left V 3 bases short and J 2 bases short, with 8 bases between. The CDR3 sequence is CASSFLRPYNEQFF. The CDR3 DNA reads TGTGCCAGCAGTTTTCTGCGGCCCTACAATGAGCAGTTCTTC.